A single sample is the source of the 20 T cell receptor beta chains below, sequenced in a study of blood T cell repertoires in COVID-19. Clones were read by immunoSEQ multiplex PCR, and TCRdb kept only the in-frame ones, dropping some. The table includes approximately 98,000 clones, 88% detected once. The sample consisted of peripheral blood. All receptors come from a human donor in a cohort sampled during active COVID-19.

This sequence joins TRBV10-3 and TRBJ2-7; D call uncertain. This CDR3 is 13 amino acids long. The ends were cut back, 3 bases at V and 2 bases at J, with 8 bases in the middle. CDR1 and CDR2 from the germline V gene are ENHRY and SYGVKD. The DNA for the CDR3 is TGTGCCATCAGTGACCACGGAGCCTACGAGCAGTACTTC. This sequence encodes CAISDHGAYEQYF.

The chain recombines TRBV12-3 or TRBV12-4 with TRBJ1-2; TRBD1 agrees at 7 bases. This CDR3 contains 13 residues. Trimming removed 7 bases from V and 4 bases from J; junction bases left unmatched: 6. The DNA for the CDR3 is TGTGCCAGCACCGCAGGGGGTAGCTATGGCTACACCTTC. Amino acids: CASTAGGSYGYTF.

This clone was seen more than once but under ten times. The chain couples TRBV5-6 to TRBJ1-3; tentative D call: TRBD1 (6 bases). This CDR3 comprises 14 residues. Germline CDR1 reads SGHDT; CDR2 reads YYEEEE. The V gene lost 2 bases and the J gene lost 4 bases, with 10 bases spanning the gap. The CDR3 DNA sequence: TGTGCCAGCAGCTTTCAGGGGAGAGGAAACACCATATATTTT. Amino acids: CASSFQGRGNTIYF. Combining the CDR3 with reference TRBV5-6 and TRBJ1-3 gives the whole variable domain DAGVTQSPTHLIKTRGQQVTLRCSPKSGHDTVSWYQQALGQGPQFIFQYYEEEERQRGNFPDRFSGHQFPNYSSELNVNALLLGDSALYLCASSFQGRGNTIYFGEGSWLTVV.

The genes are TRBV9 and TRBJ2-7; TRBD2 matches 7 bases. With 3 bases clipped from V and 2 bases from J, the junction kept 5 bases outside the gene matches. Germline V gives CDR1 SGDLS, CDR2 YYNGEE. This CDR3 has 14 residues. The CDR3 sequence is CASSEASGAYEQYF. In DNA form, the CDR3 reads TGTGCCAGCAGCGAGGCTAGCGGAGCCTACGAGCAGTACTTC.

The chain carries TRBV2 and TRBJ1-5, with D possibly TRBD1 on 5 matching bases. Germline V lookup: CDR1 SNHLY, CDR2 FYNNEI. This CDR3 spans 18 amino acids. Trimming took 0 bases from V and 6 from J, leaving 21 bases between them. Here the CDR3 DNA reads TGTGCCAGCAGTGAAGCGTCGCTCCGCCGGGGGAGGCGTCAGCCCCAGCATTTT. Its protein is CASSEASLRRGRRQPQHF. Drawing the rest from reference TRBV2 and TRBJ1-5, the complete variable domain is EPEVTQTPSHQVTQMGQEVILRCVPISNHLYFYWYRQILGQKVEFLVSFYNNEISEKSEIFDDQFSVERPDGSNFTLKIRSTKLEDSAMYFCASSEASLRRGRRQPQHFGDGTRLSIL.

In nucleotides, the CDR3 is TGTGCCAGCTCACCACTCTCCGGGACAGGGAGGGGTGAGCAGTTCTTC. This codes for CASSPLSGTGRGEQFF. The chain joins TRBV18 to TRBJ2-1; 9 nucleotides line up with TRBD1. Per germline, CDR1 KGHSH and CDR2 LQKENI. The CDR3 covers 16 residues. The trim removed 1 base at V and 9 bases at J, leaving 10 bases unmatched.

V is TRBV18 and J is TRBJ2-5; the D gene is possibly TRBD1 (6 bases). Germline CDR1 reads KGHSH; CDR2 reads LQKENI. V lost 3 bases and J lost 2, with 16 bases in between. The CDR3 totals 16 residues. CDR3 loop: CASSPTRFDRQETQYF. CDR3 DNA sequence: TGTGCCAGCTCACCCACCCGATTCGACAGGCAAGAGACCCAGTACTTC.

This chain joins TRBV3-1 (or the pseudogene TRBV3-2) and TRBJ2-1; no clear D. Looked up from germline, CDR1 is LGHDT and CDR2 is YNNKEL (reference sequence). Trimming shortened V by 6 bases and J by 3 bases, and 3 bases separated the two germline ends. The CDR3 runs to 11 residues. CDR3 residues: CASSLYNEQFF. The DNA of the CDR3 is TGTGCCAGCAGTCTCTACAATGAGCAGTTCTTC.

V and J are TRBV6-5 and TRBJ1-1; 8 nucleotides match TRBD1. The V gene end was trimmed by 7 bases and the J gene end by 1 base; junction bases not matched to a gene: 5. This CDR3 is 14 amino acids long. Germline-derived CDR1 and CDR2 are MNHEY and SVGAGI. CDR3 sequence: CASNSGTGNTEAFF. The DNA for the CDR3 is TGTGCCAGCAACTCCGGGACAGGGAACACTGAAGCTTTCTTT.

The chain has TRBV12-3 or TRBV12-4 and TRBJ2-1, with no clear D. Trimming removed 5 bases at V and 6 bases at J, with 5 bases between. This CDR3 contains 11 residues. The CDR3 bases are TGTGCCAGCAGTCCCGGCAATGAGCAGTTCTTC. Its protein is CASSPGNEQFF.

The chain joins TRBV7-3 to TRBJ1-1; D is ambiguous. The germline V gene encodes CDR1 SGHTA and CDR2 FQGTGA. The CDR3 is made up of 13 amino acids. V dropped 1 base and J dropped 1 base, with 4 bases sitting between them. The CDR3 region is CASSLSQNTEAFF. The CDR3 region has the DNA TGTGCCAGCAGCTTAAGTCAGAACACTGAAGCTTTCTTT.

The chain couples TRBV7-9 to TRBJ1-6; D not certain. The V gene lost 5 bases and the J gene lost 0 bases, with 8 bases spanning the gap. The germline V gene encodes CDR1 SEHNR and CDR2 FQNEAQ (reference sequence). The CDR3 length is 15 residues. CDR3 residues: CASSPGSSYNSPLHF. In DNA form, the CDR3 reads TGTGCCAGCAGCCCCGGGTCCTCCTATAATTCACCCCTCCACTTT.

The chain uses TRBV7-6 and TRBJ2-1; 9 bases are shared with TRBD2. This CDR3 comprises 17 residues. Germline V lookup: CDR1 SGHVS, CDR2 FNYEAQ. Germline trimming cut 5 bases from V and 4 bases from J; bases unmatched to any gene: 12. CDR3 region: CASSPSLAGEGYNEQFF. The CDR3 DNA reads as TGTGCCAGCAGCCCCTCTTTAGCGGGAGAGGGGTACAATGAGCAGTTCTTC.

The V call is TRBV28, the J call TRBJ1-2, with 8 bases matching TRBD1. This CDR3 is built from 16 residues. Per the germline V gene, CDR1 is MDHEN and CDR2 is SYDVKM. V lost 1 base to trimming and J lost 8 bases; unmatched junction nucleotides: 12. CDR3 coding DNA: TGTGCCAGCAGTTTATCGGACCCGCAGGGGGCTGAAGGCTACACCTTC. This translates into CASSLSDPQGAEGYTF.

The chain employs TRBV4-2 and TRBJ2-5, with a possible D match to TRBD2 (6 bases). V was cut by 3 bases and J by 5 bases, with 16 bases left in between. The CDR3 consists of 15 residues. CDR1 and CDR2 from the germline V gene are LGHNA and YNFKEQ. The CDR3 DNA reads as TGTGCCAGCAGCCAGGATGTGGCGGGATGGGAGACCCAGTACTTC. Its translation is CASSQDVAGWETQYF.

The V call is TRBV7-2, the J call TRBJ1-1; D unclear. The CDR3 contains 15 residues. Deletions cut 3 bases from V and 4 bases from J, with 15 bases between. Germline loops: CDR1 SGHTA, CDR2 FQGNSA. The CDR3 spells CASSLGFPEGTEAFF. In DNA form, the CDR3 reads TGTGCCAGCAGCTTGGGGTTCCCTGAGGGCACTGAAGCTTTCTTT.

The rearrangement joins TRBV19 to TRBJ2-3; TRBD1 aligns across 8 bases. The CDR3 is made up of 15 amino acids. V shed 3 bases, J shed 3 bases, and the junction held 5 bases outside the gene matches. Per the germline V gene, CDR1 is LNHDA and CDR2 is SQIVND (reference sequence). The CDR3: CASSISRTGTDTQYF. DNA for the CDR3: TGTGCCAGTAGTATTAGCCGGACAGGGACAGATACGCAGTATTTT.

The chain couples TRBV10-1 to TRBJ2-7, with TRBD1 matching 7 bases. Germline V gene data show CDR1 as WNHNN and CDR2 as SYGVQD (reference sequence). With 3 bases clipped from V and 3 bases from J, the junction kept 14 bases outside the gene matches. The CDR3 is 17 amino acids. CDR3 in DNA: TGCGCCAGCAGTGACCCTTATTCTCCGGGACAGAGCTACGAGCAGTACTTC. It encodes CASSDPYSPGQSYEQYF.

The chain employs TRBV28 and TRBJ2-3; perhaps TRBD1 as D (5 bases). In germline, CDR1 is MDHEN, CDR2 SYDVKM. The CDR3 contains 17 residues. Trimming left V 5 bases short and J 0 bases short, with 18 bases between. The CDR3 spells CASSTPIYGASTDTQYF. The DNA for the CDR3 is TGTGCCAGCAGTACCCCTATTTATGGGGCGAGCACAGATACGCAGTATTTT.

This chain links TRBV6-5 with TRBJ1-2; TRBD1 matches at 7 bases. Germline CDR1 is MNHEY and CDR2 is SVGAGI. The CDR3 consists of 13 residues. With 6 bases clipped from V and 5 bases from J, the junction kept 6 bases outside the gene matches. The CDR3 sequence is CASSLDRQYGYTF. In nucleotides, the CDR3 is TGTGCCAGCAGCTTGGACAGGCAATATGGCTACACCTTC.